The clone carrying this T cell receptor beta chain occurred a few times. Its specificity is unknown. The sample holds other DNA sequences that translate to the same CDR3. The sample is drawn from a study of cytomegalovirus exposure and HLA in healthy donors. General study findings and limits: When the data were analyzed later, several of the most significant clusters appeared to be linked to common viral pathogens.

PCR primers comprised 60 Vbeta and 13 Jbeta primers. Only in-frame clones appear in the TCRdb table, and some are missing; sequencing was by immunoSEQ multiplex PCR. The sample records roughly 200,000 clones, 70% to 85% being singletons. The CDR3 contains 12 residues. The V end was cut by 4 bases, the J end by 3 bases, with 7 bases between. Germline CDR1 SGHTA, CDR2 FQGNSA. Material: PBMCs. The source is a woman aged 55-75 years in good health and CMV-seropositive. The chain is built from TRBV7-2 and TRBJ2-7; no clear D. Here the CDR3 reads CASSSTGYEQYF. The CDR3 DNA is TGTGCCAGCAGCTCGACTGGCTACGAGCAGTACTTC.